This TCR beta chain was recovered during a study of beta chain features in type 1 diabetes. This clone was recorded a few times. Trimming stripped 0 bases from V and 2 bases from J, with 9 bases between. CDR3 length equals 14 residues. Germline lookup yields CDR1 GTSNPN and CDR2 SVGIG (reference sequence). Expressed TCRB transcripts were sequenced after all isolated RNA was converted to cDNA. Assay used: immunoSEQ multiplex PCR; TCRdb lists only in-frame clones, some missing. This sample has roughly 450,000 clones, with more than 11% found just once. The sample taken for sequencing was naive CD4+ T cells from blood. The chain employs TRBV30 and TRBJ2-3; the D is unclear. The TCR originated in a man aged 30 to 45 in good health. The CDR3 sequence: CAWSVNPPTDTQYF. CDR3 DNA: TGTGCCTGGAGTGTAAACCCCCCCACAGATACGCAGTATTTT. Using reference TRBV30 and TRBJ2-3 for the parts outside the CDR3, the full variable domain is SQTIHQWPATLVQPVGSPLSLECTVEGTSNPNLYWYRQAAGRGLQLLFYSVGIGQISSEVPQNLSASRPQDRQFILSSKKLLLSDSGFYLCAWSVNPPTDTQYFGPGTRLTVL.